This T cell receptor beta chain was identified in a study of cytomegalovirus exposure and HLA in healthy donors. Broader study findings: TCR beta V- and J-gene trimming was later associated with a missense DCLRE1C variant.

The PCR made use of 60 Vbeta and 13 Jbeta primers. The data were produced by immunoSEQ multiplex PCR, yet TCRdb's version contains in-frame clones alone and is incomplete. The table lists 90,000 to 95,000 clones, around 80% of them singletons. With respect to this clone: The antigen is undetermined.

V shed 6 bases and J 9 bases; nucleotides not matched to a gene: 5. This CDR3 has 11 amino acids. Germline CDR1 SGHAT, CDR2 FQNNGV. The V call is TRBV11-2, the J call TRBJ2-7; 7 nucleotides match TRBD1. The sample was PBMCs. The receptor comes from a man between 18 and 29 years old in good health and CMV-seronegative. The CDR3 sequence: CASSTGDGQYF. CDR3 in DNA: TGTGCCAGCAGTACAGGGGACGGGCAGTACTTC.